This TCR beta chain stems from a study of blood T cell repertoires in COVID-19. CDR3 length equals 16 residues. Germline V gene lookup returns CDR1 SGHDT and CDR2 YYEEEE. V lost 3 bases, J lost 1 base, and 16 bases lay in between. Some clones are missing from TCRdb's copy, which holds only in-frame ones; the method was immunoSEQ multiplex PCR. This table has some 200,000 clones, 80% to 90% appearing once. The gene calls are TRBV5-6 and TRBJ2-5; D might be TRBD1 (6 bases). Sequencing used peripheral blood. The clonotype was recovered from a woman aged 40-49 years who had recovered from COVID-19. CDR3 residues: CASSSRKGDTQETQYF. CDR3 DNA: TGTGCCAGCAGCTCAAGGAAGGGGGACACCCAAGAGACCCAGTACTTC.